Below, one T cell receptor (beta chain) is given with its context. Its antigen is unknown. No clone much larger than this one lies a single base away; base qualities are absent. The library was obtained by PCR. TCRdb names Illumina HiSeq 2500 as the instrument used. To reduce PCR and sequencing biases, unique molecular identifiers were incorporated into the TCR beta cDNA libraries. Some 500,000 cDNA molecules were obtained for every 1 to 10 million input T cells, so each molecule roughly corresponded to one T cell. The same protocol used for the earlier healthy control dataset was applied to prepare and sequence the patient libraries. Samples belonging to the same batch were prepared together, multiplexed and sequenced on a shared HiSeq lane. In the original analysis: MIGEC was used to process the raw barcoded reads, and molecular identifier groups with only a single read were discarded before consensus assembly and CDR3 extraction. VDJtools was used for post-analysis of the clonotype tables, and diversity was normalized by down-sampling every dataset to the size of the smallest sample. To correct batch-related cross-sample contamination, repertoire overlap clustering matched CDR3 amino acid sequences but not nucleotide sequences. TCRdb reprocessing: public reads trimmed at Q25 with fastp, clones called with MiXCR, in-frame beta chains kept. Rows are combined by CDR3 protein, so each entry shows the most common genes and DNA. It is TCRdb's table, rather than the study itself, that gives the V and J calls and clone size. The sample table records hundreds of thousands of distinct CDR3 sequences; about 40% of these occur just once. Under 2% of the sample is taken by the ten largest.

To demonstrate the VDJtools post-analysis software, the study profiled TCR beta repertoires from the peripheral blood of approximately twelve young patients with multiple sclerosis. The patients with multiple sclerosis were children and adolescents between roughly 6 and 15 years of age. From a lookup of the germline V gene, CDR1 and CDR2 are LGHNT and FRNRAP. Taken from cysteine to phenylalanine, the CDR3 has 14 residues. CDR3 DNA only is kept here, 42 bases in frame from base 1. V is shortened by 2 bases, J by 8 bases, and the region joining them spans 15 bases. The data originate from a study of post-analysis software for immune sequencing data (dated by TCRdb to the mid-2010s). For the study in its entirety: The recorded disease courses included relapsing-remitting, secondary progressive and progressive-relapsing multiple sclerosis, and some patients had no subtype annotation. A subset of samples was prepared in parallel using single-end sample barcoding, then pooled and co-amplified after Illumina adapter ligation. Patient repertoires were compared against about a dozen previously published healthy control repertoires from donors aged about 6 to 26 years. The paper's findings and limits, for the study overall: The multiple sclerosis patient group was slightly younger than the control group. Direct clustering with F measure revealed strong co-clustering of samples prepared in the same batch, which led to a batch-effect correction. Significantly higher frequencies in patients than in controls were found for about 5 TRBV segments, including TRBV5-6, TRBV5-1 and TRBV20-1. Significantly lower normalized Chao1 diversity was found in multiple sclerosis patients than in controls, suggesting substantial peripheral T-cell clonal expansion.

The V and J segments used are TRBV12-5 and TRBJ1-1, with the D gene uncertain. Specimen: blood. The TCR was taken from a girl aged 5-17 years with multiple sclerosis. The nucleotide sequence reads TGTGCTAGTGGTTTGTCCACCGGGTGGCGAGAAGCTTTCTTT. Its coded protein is CASGLSTGWREAFF.